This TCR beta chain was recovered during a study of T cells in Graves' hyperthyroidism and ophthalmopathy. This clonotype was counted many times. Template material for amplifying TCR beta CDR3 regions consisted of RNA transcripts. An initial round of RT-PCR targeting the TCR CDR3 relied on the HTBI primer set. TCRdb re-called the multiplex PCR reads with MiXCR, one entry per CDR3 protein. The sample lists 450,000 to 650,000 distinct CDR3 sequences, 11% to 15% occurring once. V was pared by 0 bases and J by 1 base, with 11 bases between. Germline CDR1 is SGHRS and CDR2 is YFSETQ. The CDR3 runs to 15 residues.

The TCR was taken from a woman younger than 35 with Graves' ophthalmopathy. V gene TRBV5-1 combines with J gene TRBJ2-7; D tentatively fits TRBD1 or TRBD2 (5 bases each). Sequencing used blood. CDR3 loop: CASSLEQGASYEQYF. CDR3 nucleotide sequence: TGCGCCAGCAGCTTGGAGCAGGGAGCTTCCTACGAGCAGTACTTC.